This TCR beta chain was captured in a study of a mutant IDH1 vaccine in newly diagnosed glioma. Details on this clone: Its target is not known.

Described time point: week 5, during vaccination. Every single dose of the vaccine, 300 ug of mutant IDH1 20-mer peptide, came with topical imiquimod. The data were produced by immunoSEQ multiplex PCR, yet TCRdb's version contains in-frame clones alone and is incomplete. The sample has about 59,000 clones; 85% to 90% are singletons. The CDR3 is 16 residues long. V gave up 4 bases and J gave up 8 bases, with 20 bases separating them. The germline gives CDR1 SGHDN, CDR2 FVKESK. This chain links TRBV14 with TRBJ1-4, with a weak D call TRBD1 (5 bases). The material sequenced was PBMCs, taken from a glioma patient whose treatment included an IDH1 peptide vaccine. The sequence was collected from a woman aged 40 to 50 with glioma. CDR3 sequence: CASSLHWAGRDEKLFF. CDR3 in DNA: TGTGCCAGCAGCCTCCACTGGGCAGGGCGTGACGAAAAACTGTTTTTT.